This TCR beta chain was profiled in a study of Tregs in tolerant kidney transplant recipients. This clone occurred once. The V end lost 3 bases, the J end lost 4 bases, and 14 bases lay between the germline ends. Germline CDR1 reads SGDLS; CDR2 reads YYNGEE. The CDR3 consists of 14 residues. Sequenced by immunoSEQ multiplex PCR; TCRdb stores in-frame clones only, minus some. In the table there are about 240,000 clones, 80% to 85% of which are singletons. The specimen sequenced was CD4+ T cells from blood. The rearrangement uses TRBV9 and TRBJ2-7, with D possibly matching TRBD1 (6 bases). The sequence was obtained from a human donor in good health. The CDR3 DNA reads as TGTGCCAGCAGCGCTGGACAGAAATTATACGAGCAGTACTTC. This sequence encodes CASSAGQKLYEQYF.